The 23 T cell receptor beta chains below come from one sample, sequenced in a study of T cell clones after liver transplantation (dated by TCRdb to about 2019). Library construction relied on the immunoSEQ multiplex PCR assay. The immuneACCESS repertoire file appears here via TCRdb, limited to in-frame rearrangements. These files lack a portion of the clones; in checked studies, under half of the deficit traces to unresolved V genes, and the cause of the others is not known. This sample is represented by 45,000 to 60,000 clones; roughly 90% of them were singletons. Around an eighth of the sample is held by the ten biggest clonotypes. Specimen: CD8+ T cells from blood, collected 12 months after liver transplant. These receptors all come from a human patient who received a liver transplant. After a transplant, some T cells may have been passed on by the graft donor.

The gene calls are TRBV6-1 and TRBJ1-2, with D possibly TRBD1 on 6 matching bases. The CDR3 totals 17 residues. CDR1 is MNHNS, CDR2 SASEGT, per germline. The V gene lost 0 bases and the J gene lost 4 bases, with 18 bases spanning the gap. CDR3 DNA sequence: TGTGCCAGCAGTGAAGCGCCGACGGGGGGGCTCTCCTATGGCTACACCTTC. This encodes CASSEAPTGGLSYGYTF.

The V call is TRBV19, the J call TRBJ2-2; 7 nucleotides line up with TRBD2. The CDR3 totals 14 residues. V trimming: 7 bases; J trimming: 3 bases; junction bases outside the gene matches: 5. The germline CDR1 and CDR2 sequences are LNHDA and SQIVND (reference sequence). The CDR3 DNA reads TGTGCCAGTAACGGGGGAGGGTACACCGGGGAGCTGTTTTTT. Its translation is CASNGGGYTGELFF.

J is TRBJ2-7 and V is TRBV5-8; D assignment may be TRBD1 or TRBD2 (5 bases each). The V gene's germline CDR1 is SGHTS and CDR2 YDEGEE. V dropped 4 bases and J dropped 1 base, with 15 bases sitting between them. The CDR3 is 15 amino acids. The CDR3 sequence: CASSGLGPRSYEQYF. CDR3 sequence (DNA): TGTGCCAGCAGCGGATTGGGACCGCGGTCCTACGAGCAGTACTTC. Together with reference TRBV5-8 and TRBJ2-7, the CDR3 gives the full variable domain: EAGVTQSPTHLIKTRGQQATLRCSPISGHTSVYWYQQALGLGLQFLLWYDEGEERNRGNFPPRFSGRQFPNYSSELNVNALELEDSALYLCASSGLGPRSYEQYFGPGTRLTVT.

The chain carries TRBV27 and TRBJ2-1; a possible D gene is TRBD1 (5 bases). The V gene lost 2 bases and the J gene lost 8 bases, with 16 bases spanning the gap. The CDR3 has 15 residues. CDR1 and CDR2 from the germline V gene are MNHEY and SMNVEV (reference sequence). The DNA of the CDR3 is TGTGCCAGCAGTTTAAAGGGGCCGCTCTGGGATGAGCAGTTCTTC. Amino acid sequence: CASSLKGPLWDEQFF.

The chain recombines TRBV28 with TRBJ1-4; D is uncertain. The CDR3 runs 12 residues. Germline assignment: CDR1 MDHEN and CDR2 SYDVKM. V was trimmed by 10 bases and J by 6 bases, leaving 12 bases between them. The CDR3 protein is CATRAEDEKLFF. The CDR3 DNA reads as TGTGCCACACGGGCAGAGGATGAAAAACTGTTTTTT.

The rearrangement uses TRBV6-5 and TRBJ1-2; D is unresolved. There are 14 residues in the CDR3. The germline V gene has CDR1 MNHEY and CDR2 SVGAGI. Trimming shortened V by 0 bases and J by 4 bases, and 9 bases separated the two germline ends. The CDR3 loop is CASSYSEGSYGYTF. The CDR3 DNA is TGTGCCAGCAGTTACTCCGAGGGCAGCTATGGCTACACCTTC.

CDR3 coding DNA: TGTGCCAGCTCACAGATAGAGAACTATGGCTACACCTTC. This encodes CASSQIENYGYTF. The chain is built from TRBV6-5 and TRBJ1-2; D is unresolved. Germline CDR1 reads MNHEY; CDR2 reads SVGAGI. V gave up 8 bases and J gave up 2 bases, with 12 bases separating them. This CDR3 spans 13 amino acids.

This rearrangement joins TRBV7-9 to TRBJ1-4, with D unclear. The CDR3 covers 13 residues. V was cut by 11 bases and J by 7 bases, with 17 bases left in between. Per germline, CDR1 SEHNR and CDR2 FQNEAQ (reference sequence). The CDR3 here is CASRRELSEKLFF. In DNA, the CDR3 is TGTGCCTCTCGACGGGAGCTAAGTGAAAAACTGTTTTTT.

CDR3 in amino acids: CSVEDPDLAGAPDTQYF. The CDR3 region has the DNA TGCAGCGTTGAAGATCCTGACCTAGCGGGAGCCCCAGATACGCAGTATTTT. The chain recombines TRBV29-1 with TRBJ2-3; TRBD2 aligns across 10 bases. CDR3 length equals 17 residues. With V trimmed by 0 bases and J by 4 bases, 10 bases remained unmatched. Germline V gene sequence: CDR1 SQVTM, CDR2 ANQGSEA.

The gene calls are TRBV19 and TRBJ2-7; D is ambiguous. The germline V gene has CDR1 LNHDA and CDR2 SQIVND (reference sequence). CDR3 length: 15 residues. V was shortened by 6 bases and J by 0 bases, with 15 bases between the two germline ends. The CDR3 is CASSPTEGFSYEQYF. The CDR3 DNA follows: TGTGCCAGTAGCCCTACGGAAGGATTCTCCTACGAGCAGTACTTC.

The rearrangement joins TRBV2 to TRBJ2-7; 10 nucleotides line up with TRBD2. This CDR3 region has 16 residues. Germline CDR1 is SNHLY and CDR2 is FYNNEI. The V segment lost 6 bases and the J segment 2 bases; nucleotides outside the gene matches: 10. The CDR3 region is CASSVSGTSVTYEQYF. The CDR3 nucleotides are TGTGCCAGCAGCGTTTCCGGGACTAGCGTAACCTACGAGCAGTACTTC.

This clone appeared a few times. The rearrangement uses TRBV5-1 and TRBJ1-3, with 7 bases identical to TRBD1. The CDR3 has 17 amino acids. The germline gives CDR1 SGHRS, CDR2 YFSETQ. V lost 4 bases and J lost 0; bases outside the gene matches: 10. The CDR3 loop is CASSPRDSSSSGNTIYF. In DNA form, the CDR3 reads TGCGCCAGCAGCCCACGGGACAGTAGCTCCTCTGGAAACACCATATATTTT.

The chain carries TRBV27 and TRBJ2-7, with 11 bases fitting TRBD2. Germline CDR1 and CDR2: MNHEY and SMNVEV (reference sequence). The CDR3 is 14 amino acids. Losses at the gene ends were 5 bases for V and 5 bases for J; bases not matched to a gene: 5. CDR3 sequence reads: CASSRVAGGDEQYF. The CDR3 region has the DNA TGTGCCAGCAGTCGAGTAGCGGGAGGGGACGAGCAGTACTTC.

The genes are TRBV7-2 and TRBJ2-1; the match to TRBD2 covers 8 bases. The V gene end was trimmed by 2 bases and the J gene end by 6 bases; junction bases not matched to a gene: 6. Looked up from germline, CDR1 is SGHTA and CDR2 is FQGNSA. This CDR3 comprises 15 residues. The CDR3 sequence is CASSLSGSGLNEQFF. In nucleotides, the CDR3 is TGTGCCAGCAGCTTAAGCGGGAGTGGTCTCAATGAGCAGTTCTTC.

This clone was picked up one time. The genes are TRBV27 and TRBJ1-5; 7 bases line up with TRBD1. Germline lookup yields CDR1 MNHEY and CDR2 SMNVEV (reference sequence). J was trimmed by 5 bases and V by 3 bases; bases with no gene match: 4. CDR3 length: 14 residues. CDR3 residues: CASSLRQGDQPQHF. The CDR3 DNA is TGTGCCAGCAGTTTGAGACAGGGCGATCAGCCCCAGCATTTT.

This rearrangement joins TRBV11-2 to TRBJ1-2; 7 bases match TRBD1. Germline V gene sequence: CDR1 SGHAT, CDR2 FQNNGV. The CDR3 contains 18 residues. V gave up 5 bases and J gave up 0 bases; unmatched junction bases: 15. Here the CDR3 reads CASSPRAGTVSSNYGYTF. The CDR3 coding sequence is TGTGCCAGCAGCCCGAGAGCCGGGACAGTGTCCTCTAACTATGGCTACACCTTC. Variable domain in full (rest from reference TRBV11-2 and TRBJ1-2): EAGVAQSPRYKIIEKRQSVAFWCNPISGHATLYWYQQILGQGPKLLIQFQNNGVVDDSQLPKDRFSAERLKGVDSTLKIQPAKLEDSAVYLCASSPRAGTVSSNYGYTFGSGTRLTVV.

The CDR3 DNA reads TGTGCCAGCAGCTACACCTTGGACAGAGACTACGAGCAGTACTTC. Its translation is CASSYTLDRDYEQYF. The chain carries TRBV5-6 and TRBJ2-7, with D possibly TRBD1 on 6 matching bases. V shed 3 bases and J shed 3 bases, with 16 bases lying between them. The CDR3 contains 15 residues. Germline assignment: CDR1 SGHDT and CDR2 YYEEEE.

The chain recombines TRBV7-9 with TRBJ1-2; D may be TRBD1 (6 bases). V dropped 8 bases and J dropped 6 bases, with 13 bases sitting between them. The CDR3 sequence is 12 residues long. Germline loops: CDR1 SEHNR, CDR2 FQNEAQ (reference sequence). The CDR3 reads CASPSGAHGYTF. CDR3 sequence (DNA): TGTGCCAGCCCCTCGGGGGCGCATGGCTACACCTTC.

This chain links TRBV27 with TRBJ1-2; 10 bases are a match to TRBD1. Germline lookup yields CDR1 MNHEY and CDR2 SMNVEV (reference sequence). CDR3 size: 15 residues. J gave up 2 bases and V 5 bases, and 5 bases lay outside the gene matches. The CDR3 nucleotides are TGTGCCAGCAGTGAGGACAGGGGGATAAACTATGGCTACACCTTC. Protein sequence: CASSEDRGINYGYTF.

This rearrangement joins TRBV4-1 to TRBJ2-1; 8 bases match TRBD2. The germline CDR1 and CDR2 sequences are MGHRA and YSYEKL. V shed 5 bases and J 8 bases; nucleotides not matched to a gene: 11. CDR3 size: 15 residues. CDR3 sequence: CASSSPGGKGHEQFF. CDR3 nucleotide sequence: TGCGCCAGCAGCTCCCCGGGAGGGAAGGGGCATGAGCAGTTCTTC.

This clone showed up just once. The CDR3 is CASSISDGNYNEQFF. The CDR3 coding sequence is TGTGCCAGTAGTATCTCCGACGGGAACTACAATGAGCAGTTCTTC. The chain recombines TRBV19 with TRBJ2-1, with D perhaps TRBD2 (5 bases). Germline V gene sequence: CDR1 LNHDA, CDR2 SQIVND (reference sequence). The V and J ends lost 3 bases and 3 bases respectively, with 12 bases between them. The CDR3 covers 15 residues.

This sequence joins TRBV9 and TRBJ2-1; 9 nucleotides match TRBD2. Germline values: CDR1 SGDLS, CDR2 YYNGEE. Trimming cost V 6 bases and J 7 bases; bases outside gene matches: 8. The CDR3 covers 14 residues. CDR3 DNA: TGTGCCAGCAACCCTGGGACTAGCTCTAATGAGCAGTTCTTC. Residues: CASNPGTSSNEQFF. Drawing the rest from reference TRBV9 and TRBJ2-1, the complete variable domain is DSGVTQTPKHLITATGQRVTLRCSPRSGDLSVYWYQQSLDQGLQFLIQYYNGEERAKGNILERFSAQQFPDLHSELNLSSLELGDSALYFCASNPGTSSNEQFFGPGTRLTVL.

The J gene is TRBJ2-7, the V gene TRBV7-9; 10 positions agree with TRBD1. The germline gives CDR1 SEHNR, CDR2 FQNEAQ (reference sequence). The V and J ends lost 3 bases and 6 bases, in that order; junction bases with no gene match: 8. CDR3 length: 15 amino acids. CDR3 DNA: TGTGCCAGCAGCTTCCCGGGACAGGGGACTGGCGAGCAGTACTTC. This gives the protein CASSFPGQGTGEQYF.